The present entry profiles one TCR beta chain with its context. Which antigen it targets is not known. Base qualities are missing; no much larger clone stands one base away. The sample originates from a study of blood T cell repertoires in COVID-19 (TCRdb year 2020). Notes on the research overall: Collaborator samples came from the United States, Italy and Spain and covered acute and convalescent phases of COVID-19. Where HLA class I and class II types were available, the types were taken from metadata supplied by the sample provider, not from assay-based typing. A de-identified subject ID, COVID-19 status, age in years and sex were almost always included in the sample metadata. The material from the prospective study consisted of cDNA or gDNA derived from T cells, B-cell-depleted T cells, or PBMCs. The repertoires were released in a freely available public database meant as a resource for research on the immune response to SARS-CoV-2. The dataset comprised deeply sampled blood TCRbeta repertoires from subjects exposed to, actively infected with, or recovered from COVID-19. Samples were obtained from the ongoing ImmuneRACE study (first 160 participants) and from 1,254 subjects provided by 6 global collaborators.

One collaborating source in Seattle enrolled patients while the patients were actively infected and followed the patients over time throughout the course of disease. Each collaborating institution followed its own protocols to collect whole blood in K2EDTA tubes. Collaborator samples were shipped for TCRbeta analysis as frozen whole blood, isolated PBMCs, or DNA extracted from either sample type. TCRbeta CDR3 regions were amplified from genomic DNA by means of the immunoSEQ Assay, a bias-controlled multiplex PCR. Regarding the original processing steps: The number of nucleated cells in each sample was estimated by amplification of reference gene primers within the assay. To quantify the absolute abundance of each unique TCRbeta CDR3 rearrangement, sequence reads were collapsed and filtered. Productive Simpson clonality was computed per sample as the square root of Simpson's diversity index over productive rearrangements. Imported from immuneACCESS, the table was reduced by TCRdb to in-frame sequences with V and J called. These copies leave out some clones; in studies compared against another copy, an unresolved V gene accounts for under half, and the cause of the remainder is not known. The D gene and trimming were derived from the DNA, and the V and J assignments and clone size from that table. For this sample the table gives about 200,000 clones, of which about 88% were detected only once. About 18% of the sample rests with the top ten.

General conclusions and limits of the study: The quantity of clinical and demographic metadata differed by source and by participant and was supplied without curation.

As encoded in the germline V gene (reference sequence), CDR1 is MNHEY while CDR2 is SMNVEV. V is shortened by 6 bases, J by 5 bases, and the region joining them spans 10 bases. The CDR3 sequence holds 12 residues, the cysteine and phenylalanine included. Only CDR3 DNA remains: 36 bases, in frame from the first base. The sequenced sample was peripheral blood. The receptor chain draws on TRBV27 and TRBJ2-5; TRBD2 is a weak D gene call, 6 bases matching. The source is a man in his forties or fifties with COVID-19, enrolled during active disease. The CDR3: CASSHGGETQYF. The nucleotides are TGTGCCAGCAGCCATGGAGGGGAGACCCAGTACTTC.